The 30 T cell receptor beta chains below come from one sample, sequenced in a study of identical twins. MiXCR, run by TCRdb on the 5' RACE reads, gives a single entry per CDR3 protein. Of about 730,000 distinct CDR3 sequences in the sample, about 20% were seen once. Separately, the same data were catalogued under a study of T cells expressing NK-cell markers.

Sequencing input: PBMCs. These receptors all stem from a woman aged 18-35 years in good health.

This clonotype has ten or more counts. This chain joins TRBV20-1 and TRBJ2-1; 8 nucleotides agree with TRBD1. The J segment lost 12 bases and the V segment lost 2 bases, leaving 12 bases of the junction unmatched. The CDR3 totals 14 residues. CDR1 and CDR2 from the germline V gene are DFQATT and SNEGSKA (reference sequence). The CDR3 bases are TGCAGTGCTAGAAGACAGGGGATCACTGTTGGGCAGTTCTTC. This translates into CSARRQGITVGQFF.

V gene TRBV20-1 combines with J gene TRBJ2-2; a possible D gene is TRBD2 (6 bases). Trimming shortened V by 3 bases and J by 4 bases, and 15 bases separated the two germline ends. Per germline, CDR1 DFQATT and CDR2 SNEGSKA (reference sequence). This CDR3 is built from 15 residues. DNA for the CDR3: TGCAGTGCTAGTCGGGGAGGAACCGTCACCGGGGAGCTGTTTTTT. It is translated as CSASRGGTVTGELFF.

The chain carries TRBV5-5 and TRBJ1-1; 7 bases are a match to TRBD1. This CDR3 contains 14 residues. Germline lookup yields CDR1 SGHKS and CDR2 YYEKEE (reference sequence). Losses at the gene ends were 3 bases for V and 6 bases for J; bases not matched to a gene: 8. CDR3 sequence reads: CASSSRSGQSEAFF. Written as DNA, the CDR3 is TGTGCCAGCAGCTCTAGATCGGGACAGTCTGAAGCTTTCTTT.

This clonotype was recorded many times. CDR3 residues: CSARKEGLDEQYF. DNA of the CDR3: TGCAGTGCTAGGAAAGAGGGATTGGATGAGCAGTACTTC. V is TRBV20-1 and J is TRBJ2-7; tentatively, D is TRBD2 (5 bases). This CDR3 contains 13 residues. CDR1 is DFQATT and CDR2 is SNEGSKA in the germline V gene (reference sequence). With 3 bases removed from V and 7 bases from J, the gap between germline ends came to 16 bases.

The chain carries TRBV20-1 and TRBJ1-1; D ambiguous. Germline V CDR1 and CDR2: DFQATT, SNEGSKA (reference sequence). CDR3 length equals 13 residues. The V gene lost 5 bases and the J gene lost 2 bases, with 12 bases spanning the gap. The DNA for the CDR3 is TGCAGTGCTCGGTCGAGACGTAACACTGAAGCTTTCTTT. Translation: CSARSRRNTEAFF.

This rearrangement joins TRBV20-1 to TRBJ2-2; D possibly corresponds to TRBD2 (5 bases). The CDR3 has 14 residues. CDR1 is DFQATT, CDR2 SNEGSKA, per germline (reference sequence). The V and J ends lost 7 bases and 4 bases respectively, with 16 bases between them. CDR3 protein: CSVPIPGSTGELFF. The CDR3 bases are TGCAGTGTCCCCATACCGGGATCCACCGGGGAGCTGTTTTTT.

There are a few counts of this clonotype. The chain recombines TRBV20-1 with TRBJ1-6, with D maybe TRBD1 (5 bases). The V and J ends lost 2 bases and 10 bases respectively, with 15 bases between them. The CDR3 totals 14 residues. Germline V lookup: CDR1 DFQATT, CDR2 SNEGSKA (reference sequence). The CDR3 loop reads CSARRGGSESPLHF. The CDR3 DNA follows: TGCAGTGCTAGACGTGGGGGTTCGGAATCACCCCTCCACTTT.

This clonotype was recorded a few times. The rearrangement uses TRBV7-9 and TRBJ2-3; weak D call: TRBD2 (5 bases). CDR3 size: 15 residues. The ends were cut back, 3 bases at V and 2 bases at J, with 12 bases in the middle. Per germline, CDR1 SEHNR and CDR2 FQNEAQ (reference sequence). The CDR3 is CASSFIRGSTDTQYF. CDR3 sequence (DNA): TGTGCCAGCAGCTTCATCCGGGGATCCACAGATACGCAGTATTTT. The full variable domain, rest sourced from reference TRBV7-9 and TRBJ2-3, is DTGVSQNPRHKITKRGQNVTFRCDPISEHNRLYWYRQTLGQGPEFLTYFQNEAQLEKSRLLSDRFSAERPKGSFSTLEIQRTEQGDSAMYLCASSFIRGSTDTQYFGPGTRLTVL.

The chain carries TRBV15 and TRBJ2-5; 8 bases match TRBD2. CDR1 is LNHNV and CDR2 is YYDKDF in the germline V gene (reference sequence). This CDR3 spans 15 amino acids. The ends lost 3 bases at V and 4 bases at J; junction bases unmatched: 7. CDR3 sequence reads: CATSSRGGLGETQYF. CDR3 in DNA: TGTGCCACCAGCAGTCGGGGGGGCTTGGGAGAGACCCAGTACTTC.

This clonotype was seen a few times. The chain employs TRBV20-1 and TRBJ2-7; the match to TRBD1 covers 10 bases. Germline V gives CDR1 DFQATT, CDR2 SNEGSKA (reference sequence). The CDR3 spans 12 residues. V dropped 6 bases and J dropped 5; count of bases not matched to a gene: 4. CDR3 in amino acids: CSARTGGHEQYF. DNA for the CDR3: TGCAGTGCCAGGACAGGGGGACACGAGCAGTACTTC.

V and J are TRBV4-1 and TRBJ2-1; 14 bases are a match to TRBD2. Germline V lookup: CDR1 MGHRA, CDR2 YSYEKL. CDR3 length: 17 residues. The V segment lost 5 bases and the J segment 6 bases; nucleotides outside the gene matches: 9. CDR3 sequence reads: CASSAGTSGSGSNEQFF. The CDR3 nucleotides read TGCGCCAGCAGCGCGGGGACTAGCGGGAGTGGTAGCAATGAGCAGTTCTTC.

This clonotype has ten or more counts. The gene calls are TRBV29-1 and TRBJ1-1, with D possibly being TRBD1 (5 bases). V lost 4 bases to trimming and J lost 4 bases, with 7 bases between them. The CDR3 contains 11 residues. Germline CDR1 reads SQVTM; CDR2 reads ANQGSEA. The DNA of the CDR3 is TGCAGCGTTGGGGGGGGCACTGAAGCTTTCTTT. Its protein is CSVGGGTEAFF.

This chain links TRBV7-9 with TRBJ2-1; D call uncertain. Germline CDR1 is SEHNR and CDR2 is FQNEAQ (reference sequence). This CDR3 region has 9 residues. The ends were cut back, 6 bases at V and 10 bases at J, with 4 bases in the middle. The CDR3 sequence: CASSLEQFF. DNA for the CDR3: TGTGCCAGCAGTTTGGAGCAGTTCTTC.

The chain links TRBV20-1 to TRBJ2-3; D is perhaps TRBD2 (5 bases). This CDR3 spans 13 amino acids. Deletions cut 3 bases from V and 6 bases from J, with 13 bases between. Germline V CDR1 and CDR2: DFQATT, SNEGSKA (reference sequence). The CDR3 nucleotides are TGCAGTGCTAGTTTGGCTAGCAGGGATACGCAGTATTTT. This gives the protein CSASLASRDTQYF.

Many counts were recorded for this clonotype. V gene TRBV5-1 combines with J gene TRBJ2-7; D assignment may be TRBD1 or TRBD2 (6 bases each). Germline V gives CDR1 SGHRS, CDR2 YFSETQ. The CDR3 covers 15 residues. The V gene lost 1 base and the J gene lost 5 bases, with 16 bases spanning the gap. The DNA for the CDR3 is TGCGCCAGCAGCTTGATTGCCCGGGGGCGCAACGAGCAGTACTTC. Residues: CASSLIARGRNEQYF.

The V and J genes are TRBV12-3 or TRBV12-4 and TRBJ2-7; D is ambiguous. Trimming cost V 9 bases and J 5 bases, with 20 bases left between them. The CDR3 is 14 residues long. CDR3 sequence reads: CARGNPTPGDEQYF. For the CDR3, the DNA is TGTGCCAGAGGTAATCCCACGCCAGGCGACGAGCAGTACTTC.

The chain employs TRBV15 and TRBJ2-1; maybe TRBD2 (6 bases). Germline lookup yields CDR1 LNHNV and CDR2 YYDKDF (reference sequence). Trimming stripped 8 bases from V and 2 bases from J, with 13 bases between. The CDR3 covers 14 residues. For the CDR3, the DNA is TGTGCCACCCGGTACAGACTAGCCTACAATGAGCAGTTCTTC. Protein sequence: CATRYRLAYNEQFF.

This clonotype showed up many times. The rearrangement links TRBV6-5 to TRBJ2-7; no definite D call. The CDR3 covers 11 residues. Trimming took 2 bases from V and 6 from J, leaving 5 bases between them. Per the germline V gene, CDR1 is MNHEY and CDR2 is SVGAGI. The CDR3 region has the DNA TGTGCCAGCAGTTACGGAACCGAGCAGTACTTC. Translation gives CASSYGTEQYF.

As for this clonotype: A junction end diverges from the germline sequence, so it may reflect a read error. The genes are TRBV7-8 and TRBJ2-1; maybe TRBD2 (6 bases). The CDR3 consists of 15 residues. In germline, CDR1 is SGHVS, CDR2 FQNEAQ. This CDR3 is CTSSWTPGTYNEQFF. The CDR3 DNA follows: TGTACCAGCAGCTGGACCCCCGGGACTTACAATGAGCAGTTCTTC.

This clonotype came up a few times. The chain combines TRBV20-1 with TRBJ1-3; the D is unclear. Germline V gene lookup returns CDR1 DFQATT and CDR2 SNEGSKA (reference sequence). The V end was cut by 6 bases, the J end by 3 bases, with 9 bases between. CDR3 size: 12 residues. The CDR3 sequence is CSAGGNGNTIYF. The CDR3 DNA sequence: TGCAGTGCCGGAGGGAATGGAAACACCATATATTTT.

This clonotype was detected many times. The chain joins TRBV12-3 or TRBV12-4 to TRBJ2-5; no clear D gene. V was cut by 3 bases and J by 5 bases, with 4 bases left in between. The CDR3 covers 11 residues. For the CDR3, the DNA is TGTGCCAGCAGTTTTACTGAGACCCAGTACTTC. The encoded protein is CASSFTETQYF.

This chain connects TRBV20-1 to TRBJ2-1; 9 bases map to TRBD2. Per germline, CDR1 DFQATT and CDR2 SNEGSKA (reference sequence). There are 13 residues in the CDR3. The CDR3 sequence: CSPGAGGYNEQFF. The CDR3 DNA is TGCAGCCCAGGGGCGGGAGGGTACAATGAGCAGTTCTTC.

The rearrangement links TRBV6-5 to TRBJ2-2, with TRBD2 identical over 7 bases. This CDR3 has 19 amino acids. Germline CDR1 is MNHEY and CDR2 is SVGAGI. Trimming cost V 2 bases and J 1 base; bases outside gene matches: 13. The DNA for the CDR3 is TGTGCCAGCAGTTACCGGTATGGGAGGGGTTTTCTGAACACCGGGGAGCTGTTTTTT. It codes for CASSYRYGRGFLNTGELFF.

This rearrangement joins TRBV10-3 to TRBJ2-2, with TRBD2 matching 7 bases. From germline, CDR1 is ENHRY and CDR2 SYGVKD. V shed 3 bases and J 5 bases; nucleotides not matched to a gene: 6. CDR3 size: 15 residues. The CDR3 DNA is TGTGCCATCAGTGAAGGCGGGAGCAGAACCGGGGAGCTGTTTTTT. Protein: CAISEGGSRTGELFF.

This clonotype has more than one count but fewer than ten. This sequence joins TRBV12-3 or TRBV12-4 and TRBJ1-2, with 7 nucleotides matching TRBD1. The CDR3 loop spans 16 amino acids. V lost 6 bases, J lost 8 bases, and 18 bases stayed unmatched. CDR3 coding DNA: TGTGCCAGCAGCCCGACAGGGCTGAGAGCTATGGGAGGCTACACCTTC. Protein: CASSPTGLRAMGGYTF.

In its sample, this clonotype was seen a few times. The V gene is TRBV12-3 or TRBV12-4, the J gene TRBJ2-3, with 7 nucleotides matching TRBD2. The junction had 6 bases not matched to a gene; V was cut back by 3 bases and J by 0 bases. The CDR3 length is 16 residues. CDR3 in DNA: TGTGCCAGCAGTTTGGGGCTAGCGGCAAGCACAGATACGCAGTATTTT. This gives the protein CASSLGLAASTDTQYF.

The V gene is TRBV20-1, the J gene TRBJ2-5; possible D gene TRBD2, 5 bases. The germline V gene encodes CDR1 DFQATT and CDR2 SNEGSKA (reference sequence). V gave up 4 bases and J gave up 7 bases, with 13 bases separating them. CDR3 length equals 12 residues. The CDR3: CSANRRSGTQYF. The CDR3 DNA sequence: TGCAGTGCTAACCGGAGGTCCGGGACCCAGTACTTC.

V usage is TRBV27 and J usage is TRBJ2-7; 8 bases fit TRBD2. The CDR3 is 16 residues long. Trimming cost V 6 bases and J 0 bases; bases outside gene matches: 10. Germline V gene sequence: CDR1 MNHEY, CDR2 SMNVEV (reference sequence). CDR3 amino acids: CASSSAGGGRSYEQYF. The CDR3 DNA follows: TGTGCCAGCAGCTCCGCCGGGGGGGGGCGCTCCTACGAGCAGTACTTC.

The rearrangement links TRBV20-1 to TRBJ2-3; 8 bases match TRBD2. CDR3 size: 14 residues. With 2 bases clipped from V and 4 bases from J, the junction kept 5 bases outside the gene matches. Looked up from germline, CDR1 is DFQATT and CDR2 is SNEGSKA (reference sequence). DNA of the CDR3: TGCAGTGCTAGACACGGGGGGGCCGCAGATACGCAGTATTTT. Translated, it gives CSARHGGAADTQYF.

The chain joins TRBV7-8 to TRBJ2-7, with TRBD2 matching over 9 bases. The CDR3 has 20 amino acids. J gave up 4 bases and V 3 bases, and 22 bases lay outside the gene matches. Germline V CDR1 and CDR2: SGHVS, FQNEAQ. CDR3 DNA sequence: TGTGCCAGCAGCTTTGTGCTTCGGGGAAGCGGGAGGCGCGACCCTTACGAGCAGTACTTC. This encodes CASSFVLRGSGRRDPYEQYF.